This is a list of T cell receptor beta chains from one sample in a study of T cell responses to AZD1222 COVID-19 vaccine. Data came from immunoSEQ multiplex PCR; TCRdb stores just in-frame clones and leaves some out. The table shows 200,000 or so clones, with 90% to 95% occurring only once. The source material was peripheral blood, sampled on day 0 of AZD1222 vaccination. Receptor source: an adult in good health. Both conserved end residues are part of each CDR3. The D gene is left open where the match is weak.

CDR3: CASSRRKGYEQYF
DNA: TGTGCCAGCAGCCGCCGGAAGGGCTACGAGCAGTACTTC
V: TRBV11-3
D: NA
J: TRBJ2-7

CDR3: CASSSITEIPEAFF
DNA: TGTGCCAGCAGCTCGATTACAGAGATCCCTGAAGCTTTCTTT
V: TRBV7-9
D: NA
J: TRBJ1-1

CDR3: CASSQDWFTGELFF
DNA: TGCGCCAGCAGCCAAGATTGGTTCACCGGGGAGCTGTTTTTT
V: TRBV4-3
D: NA
J: TRBJ2-2

CDR3: CASSPWQGKGQQFF
DNA: TGTGCCAGCAGCCCTTGGCAGGGGAAGGGACAGCAGTTCTTC
V: TRBV3-1/TRBV3-2
D: NA
J: TRBJ2-1

CDR3: CAWTGLAGADTGELFF
DNA: TGTGCCTGGACGGGACTAGCGGGGGCAGACACCGGGGAGCTGTTTTTT
V: TRBV30
D: TRBD2
J: TRBJ2-2

CDR3: CASTPDRVSQPQHF
DNA: TGTGCCAGCACCCCGGACAGGGTATCTCAGCCCCAGCATTTT
V: TRBV2
D: TRBD1
J: TRBJ1-5

CDR3: CASSQAWTGGDEQFF
DNA: TGCGCCAGCAGCCAGGCTTGGACTGGTGGGGATGAGCAGTTCTTC
V: TRBV4-1
D: NA
J: TRBJ2-1

CDR3: CSVELAWNYNEQFF
DNA: TGCAGCGTTGAGTTGGCGTGGAACTACAATGAGCAGTTCTTC
V: TRBV29-1
D: NA
J: TRBJ2-1

CDR3: CASSQKASGRQETQYF
DNA: TGTGCCAGCAGCCAAAAGGCTAGCGGGAGGCAAGAGACCCAGTACTTC
V: TRBV16
D: TRBD2
J: TRBJ2-5

CDR3: CASSPQGERTEAFF
DNA: TGTGCCAGCAGCCCTCAGGGGGAAAGAACTGAAGCTTTCTTT
V: TRBV7-9
D: TRBD1
J: TRBJ1-1

CDR3: CASSLGRDTQYF
DNA: TGTGCCAGCAGTTTGGGGCGAGATACGCAGTATTTT
V: TRBV27
D: NA
J: TRBJ2-3

CDR3: CASSPYFFNTGELFF
DNA: TGTGCCAGCAGCCCGTATTTTTTTAACACCGGGGAGCTGTTTTTT
V: TRBV7-6
D: NA
J: TRBJ2-2